This T cell receptor (beta chain) was documented in a study of T cell responses to AZD1222 COVID-19 vaccine. Produced via immunoSEQ multiplex PCR; TCRdb's table is partial and in-frame only. This table holds more than 150,000 clones, 85% to 90% found once. CDR1 and CDR2 from the germline V gene are SGHTA and FQGNSA. This CDR3 comprises 16 residues. V lost 0 bases to trimming and J lost 2 bases; unmatched junction nucleotides: 7. The specimen was peripheral blood, collected 28 days after the second AZD1222 dose. The chain employs TRBV7-2 and TRBJ2-7, with TRBD2 identical over 7 bases. This clonotype was sampled from an adult who received the AZD1222 COVID-19 vaccine. Written as DNA, the CDR3 is TGTGCCAGCAGCTTAGCGGGAGCGGGGCAGCCCTACGAGCAGTACTTC. This codes for CASSLAGAGQPYEQYF.